One and the same sample provided the 23 T cell receptor beta chains below, sequenced in a study of regulatory T cells. Their specific antigens are unknown. Study outcomes and limitations: Hydrophobic residues at CDR3 positions 6 and 7 were enriched in conventional CD4+ T cells of CD3G-deficient patients.

The PCR used 52 TRBV and 13 TRBJ primers. Here immunoSEQ multiplex PCR was the method, and the copy in TCRdb shows in-frame clones only, minus some. The table shows roughly 23,000 clones, with about 88% occurring only once. Sequencing was done on a sample of conventional CD4+ T cells sorted from blood. Receptor source: a child under 18 with CD3G deficiency.

The chain is built from TRBV5-1 and TRBJ1-2; D gene uncertain. Germline lookup yields CDR1 SGHRS and CDR2 YFSETQ. Trimming pared 0 bases from V and 4 bases from J, leaving 10 bases between. CDR3 size: 14 residues. The CDR3 loop reads CASSLGDGFYGYTF. For the CDR3, the DNA is TGCGCCAGCAGCTTGGGAGACGGATTCTATGGCTACACCTTC. The variable domain in full, completed from reference TRBV5-1 and TRBJ1-2, reads KAGVTQTPRYLIKTRGQQVTLSCSPISGHRSVSWYQQTPGQGLQFLFEYFSETQRNKGNFPGRFSGRQFSNSRSEMNVSTLELGDSALYLCASSLGDGFYGYTFGSGTRLTVV.

The CDR3 sequence is CASSEVYISKKSYGYTF. CDR3 coding DNA: TGTGCCAGCAGTGAAGTGTACATCTCCAAGAAGTCATATGGCTACACCTTC. This chain joins TRBV6-1 and TRBJ1-2; D gene unclear. The CDR3 loop spans 17 amino acids. From germline, CDR1 is MNHNS and CDR2 SASEGT. The V gene lost 1 base and the J gene lost 5 bases, with 20 bases spanning the gap.

The chain links TRBV5-1 to TRBJ2-5, with 10 bases that match TRBD2. The CDR3 covers 16 residues. J was trimmed by 6 bases and V by 3 bases; bases with no gene match: 11. Germline-derived CDR1 and CDR2 are SGHRS and YFSETQ. The CDR3 here is CASSSVSSGRTKTQYF. The CDR3 coding sequence is TGCGCCAGCAGCTCCGTATCTAGCGGGAGAACCAAGACCCAGTACTTC.

This sequence joins TRBV11-2 and TRBJ2-5, with 11 bases lining up with TRBD2. The CDR3 covers 15 residues. The V gene's germline CDR1 is SGHAT and CDR2 FQNNGV. J gave up 4 bases and V 5 bases, and 6 bases lay outside the gene matches. CDR3 sequence reads: CASSPTSGSRETQYF. CDR3 DNA: TGTGCCAGCAGCCCTACTAGCGGGAGTAGAGAGACCCAGTACTTC.

The chain combines TRBV7-9 with TRBJ2-5, with 8 bases aligning to TRBD2. The CDR3 consists of 16 residues. Germline V CDR1 and CDR2: SEHNR, FQNEAQ (reference sequence). With 5 bases clipped from V and 2 bases from J, the junction kept 10 bases outside the gene matches. The chain's CDR3 is CASSPPGGGGQETQYF. CDR3 nucleotide sequence: TGTGCCAGCAGCCCCCCCGGGGGCGGGGGGCAAGAGACCCAGTACTTC.

The CDR3 loop reads CASSLAGLAVNTGELFF. DNA for the CDR3: TGTGCCAGCAGTTTAGCAGGCCTAGCGGTTAACACCGGGGAGCTGTTTTTT. The chain carries TRBV28 and TRBJ2-2, with TRBD2 matching 7 bases. The junction had 8 bases not matched to a gene; V was cut back by 2 bases and J by 2 bases. CDR3 length equals 17 residues. Germline V gene data show CDR1 as MDHEN and CDR2 as SYDVKM.

V gene TRBV6-1 combines with J gene TRBJ2-7; 10 bases are shared with TRBD1. CDR3 length equals 14 residues. V gave up 4 bases and J gave up 6 bases; unmatched junction bases: 6. Germline V CDR1 and CDR2: MNHNS, SASEGT. Here the CDR3 DNA reads TGTGCCAGCAGTGGCGGGACAGGGGTAAGCGAGCAGTACTTC. It translates to CASSGGTGVSEQYF.

This rearrangement joins TRBV6-1 to TRBJ2-7; TRBD1 is a possible D gene (6 bases). The CDR3 sequence is 15 residues long. Germline V gives CDR1 MNHNS, CDR2 SASEGT. Trimming removed 0 bases at V and 10 bases at J, with 19 bases between. The CDR3 loop reads CASSEASRQAGRQYF. The DNA for the CDR3 is TGTGCCAGCAGTGAAGCGAGTCGACAGGCGGGTAGACAGTACTTC.

The CDR3 reads CASSRDRAYEQYF. CDR3 bases: TGTGCCAGCTCAAGGGACAGAGCCTACGAGCAGTACTTC. The chain combines TRBV18 with TRBJ2-7; 7 nucleotides agree with TRBD1. CDR3 length: 13 residues. The ends lost 5 bases at V and 2 bases at J; junction bases unmatched: 3. Germline V gene data show CDR1 as KGHSH and CDR2 as LQKENI.

The sample holds one count of this clone. The rearrangement uses TRBV28 and TRBJ2-1; D is undetermined. This CDR3 has 11 residues. Germline CDR1 is MDHEN and CDR2 is SYDVKM. V gave up 3 bases and J gave up 10 bases, with 7 bases separating them. The CDR3, as DNA: TGTGCCAGCAGTTTGGTTGACGAGCAGTTCTTC. It translates to CASSLVDEQFF. The complete variable domain, with remaining parts taken from reference TRBV28 and TRBJ2-1, reads DVKVTQSSRYLVKRTGEKVFLECVQDMDHENMFWYRQDPGLGLRLIYFSYDVKMKEKGDIPEGYSVSREKKERFSLILESASTNQTSMYLCASSLVDEQFFGPGTRLTVL.

This chain connects TRBV7-9 to TRBJ2-5; 9 bases align to TRBD2. The trim removed 1 base at V and 3 bases at J, leaving 3 bases unmatched. The length of the CDR3 is 15 residues. Per the germline V gene, CDR1 is SEHNR and CDR2 is FQNEAQ (reference sequence). The CDR3 bases are TGTGCCAGCAGCTTAGAGTCTAGCGGGGAAGAGACCCAGTACTTC. The encoded protein is CASSLESSGEETQYF.

V and J are TRBV28 and TRBJ2-7, with TRBD2 matching 11 bases. Per germline, CDR1 MDHEN and CDR2 SYDVKM. This CDR3 has 13 residues. After removal of 5 bases from V and 6 bases from J, the junction contained 3 bases not matched to a gene. The CDR3 spells CASSTSGRGEQYF. The CDR3 DNA is TGTGCCAGCAGTACTAGCGGGAGAGGCGAGCAGTACTTC.

The rearrangement uses TRBV13 and TRBJ2-1, with 9 positions matching TRBD2. The CDR3 has 14 residues. V lost 5 bases to trimming and J lost 6 bases; unmatched junction nucleotides: 5. Looked up from germline, CDR1 is PRHDT and CDR2 is FYEKMQ (reference sequence). CDR3 amino acids: CASSISGRPNEQFF. The CDR3 DNA follows: TGTGCCAGCAGCATTAGCGGGAGACCCAATGAGCAGTTCTTC. Based on the CDR3 plus reference TRBV13 and TRBJ2-1, the full variable domain is AAGVIQSPRHLIKEKRETATLKCYPIPRHDTVYWYQQGPGQDPQFLISFYEKMQSDKGSIPDRFSAQQFSDYHSELNMSSLELGDSALYFCASSISGRPNEQFFGPGTRLTVL.

The gene calls are TRBV28 and TRBJ2-3; D is tentatively TRBD1 or TRBD2 (5 bases each). From germline, CDR1 is MDHEN and CDR2 SYDVKM. The CDR3 totals 14 residues. V gave up 6 bases and J gave up 7 bases, with 17 bases separating them. The CDR3 DNA is TGTGCCAGCAGCGAGGGAAAAGGGGCATATACGCAGTATTTT. It translates to CASSEGKGAYTQYF.

This chain joins TRBV28 and TRBJ1-5; D gene uncertain. Trimming stripped 7 bases from V and 2 bases from J, with 12 bases between. The CDR3 extends over 14 amino acids. Germline CDR1 and CDR2: MDHEN and SYDVKM. The CDR3 is CASKTGRRNQPQHF. CDR3 DNA: TGTGCCAGCAAGACCGGACGCCGCAATCAGCCCCAGCATTTT. Together with reference TRBV28 and TRBJ1-5, the CDR3 gives the full variable domain: DVKVTQSSRYLVKRTGEKVFLECVQDMDHENMFWYRQDPGLGLRLIYFSYDVKMKEKGDIPEGYSVSREKKERFSLILESASTNQTSMYLCASKTGRRNQPQHFGDGTRLSIL.

V usage is TRBV5-1 and J usage is TRBJ1-1, with D unclear. V lost 1 base and J 2 bases, leaving 6 bases between the germline ends. This CDR3 has 13 residues. The germline V gene encodes CDR1 SGHRS and CDR2 YFSETQ. This chain's CDR3 is CASSLSDNTEAFF. In DNA, the CDR3 is TGCGCCAGCAGCTTGAGTGACAACACTGAAGCTTTCTTT.

This clone is medium-sized within its sample. The chain combines TRBV28 with TRBJ2-7, with TRBD2 matching over 8 bases. The trim removed 5 bases at V and 2 bases at J, leaving 5 bases unmatched. Germline V gene data show CDR1 as MDHEN and CDR2 as SYDVKM. The CDR3 is 14 residues long. The CDR3 spells CASSHSGKTYEQYF. The DNA of the CDR3 is TGTGCCAGCAGTCATAGCGGGAAAACCTACGAGCAGTACTTC.

CDR3: CASRTLDNTGELFF. The CDR3 coding sequence is TGTGCCAGTAGGACCCTTGACAACACCGGGGAGCTGTTTTTT. V and J are TRBV19 and TRBJ2-2; D not certain. The germline gives CDR1 LNHDA, CDR2 SQIVND (reference sequence). The CDR3 runs 14 residues. With 6 bases removed from V and 2 bases from J, the gap between germline ends came to 10 bases.

This clone was counted only a few times. The V gene is TRBV28, the J gene TRBJ2-2; maybe TRBD2 (5 bases). The CDR3 sequence is 15 residues long. The V and J ends lost 2 bases and 5 bases respectively, with 12 bases between them. Per the germline V gene, CDR1 is MDHEN and CDR2 is SYDVKM. In DNA form, the CDR3 reads TGTGCCAGCAGTTTACGAGGGAGAGGGACCGGGGAGCTGTTTTTT. It encodes CASSLRGRGTGELFF.

The chain uses TRBV5-1 and TRBJ1-2, with 9 bases that match TRBD1. The germline V gene has CDR1 SGHRS and CDR2 YFSETQ. Germline trimming cut 3 bases from V and 3 bases from J; bases unmatched to any gene: 3. The CDR3 length is 14 residues. The CDR3 nucleotides read TGCGCCAGCAGCTCGGGACAGGGCTACTATGGCTACACCTTC. Its protein is CASSSGQGYYGYTF.

The gene calls are TRBV5-1 and TRBJ2-2, with D uncertain. The V and J ends lost 4 bases and 0 bases respectively, with 7 bases between them. The CDR3 spans 14 residues. Germline V gene sequence: CDR1 SGHRS, CDR2 YFSETQ. CDR3 region: CASSPQPNTGELFF. The CDR3 region has the DNA TGCGCCAGCAGCCCGCAACCGAACACCGGGGAGCTGTTTTTT. The variable domain in full, with the rest retrieved from reference TRBV5-1 and TRBJ2-2, is KAGVTQTPRYLIKTRGQQVTLSCSPISGHRSVSWYQQTPGQGLQFLFEYFSETQRNKGNFPGRFSGRQFSNSRSEMNVSTLELGDSALYLCASSPQPNTGELFFGEGSRLTVL.

The gene calls are TRBV28 and TRBJ2-7, with D perhaps TRBD1 or TRBD2 (6 bases each). Germline values: CDR1 MDHEN, CDR2 SYDVKM. V gave up 6 bases and J gave up 2 bases, with 20 bases separating them. The CDR3 loop spans 16 amino acids. CDR3: CASSRYAGTITYEQYF. CDR3 nucleotide sequence: TGTGCCAGCAGCAGATACGCGGGGACAATTACCTACGAGCAGTACTTC.

V is TRBV6-1 and J is TRBJ2-2, with D perhaps matching TRBD2 (5 bases). Germline CDR1 MNHNS, CDR2 SASEGT. This CDR3 is built from 12 residues. The germline V and J ends were trimmed by 6 bases and 6 bases, with 8 bases remaining between them. The CDR3 here is CASRVGAGELFF. The CDR3, as DNA: TGTGCCAGCAGGGTCGGGGCCGGGGAGCTGTTTTTT.